These 21 T cell receptor beta chains were all obtained from the same sample, sequenced in a study of memory CD4+ T cells and cytomegalovirus serostatus. Single viable CD3+CD4+CD8-CD45RO+ cells were sorted as the memory CD4+ T cells. Assay: immunoSEQ multiplex PCR; the TCRdb copy retains only in-frame clones and omits some. The repertoire holds about 52,000 clones, roughly 78% seen once, with 0.77% in the top ten. Sequencing input: memory CD4+ T cells from blood. These receptors originate from an adult in good health and CMV-seronegative.

The V gene is TRBV14, the J gene TRBJ2-7; the D gene could be TRBD1 or TRBD2 (5 bases each). V gave up 1 base and J gave up 3 bases, with 13 bases separating them. The CDR3 loop spans 15 amino acids. Germline V gene sequence: CDR1 SGHDN, CDR2 FVKESK. As DNA, the CDR3 is TGTGCCAGCAGCCAAGGGGGGACGGGGTTCTACGAGCAGTACTTC. It is translated as CASSQGGTGFYEQYF.

The rearrangement links TRBV2 to TRBJ2-2; unclear D gene. Germline loops: CDR1 SNHLY, CDR2 FYNNEI. This CDR3 has 15 amino acids. With 5 bases removed from V and 7 bases from J, the gap between germline ends came to 17 bases. In DNA form, the CDR3 reads TGTGCCAGCAGTTTCGCTACACGTTCGATCGGGGAGCTGTTTTTT. Amino acid sequence: CASSFATRSIGELFF.

V usage is TRBV5-5 and J usage is TRBJ1-1; the D gene is possibly TRBD1 (5 bases). V dropped 2 bases and J dropped 3 bases, with 14 bases sitting between them. Germline values: CDR1 SGHKS, CDR2 YYEKEE (reference sequence). This CDR3 spans 15 amino acids. This CDR3 is CASSFENSGDTEAFF. The CDR3 DNA reads as TGTGCCAGCAGCTTTGAGAACTCGGGGGACACTGAAGCTTTCTTT.

The chain carries TRBV7-6 and TRBJ2-2; D possibly corresponds to TRBD1 (5 bases). The CDR3 contains 16 residues. V dropped 5 bases and J dropped 1 base, with 14 bases sitting between them. The V gene's germline CDR1 is SGHVS and CDR2 FNYEAQ. Written as DNA, the CDR3 is TGTGCCAGCAGCCCGATCAAGGGGTTGAACACCGGGGAGCTGTTTTTT. This translates into CASSPIKGLNTGELFF.

CDR3 nucleotides: TGTGCCAGCAGCTTAGACAGGGGTAATGAGCAGTTCTTC. This codes for CASSLDRGNEQFF. V is TRBV5-6 and J is TRBJ2-1; 8 nucleotides agree with TRBD1. The V segment lost 2 bases and the J segment 7 bases; nucleotides outside the gene matches: 2. The CDR3 covers 13 residues. Germline loops: CDR1 SGHDT, CDR2 YYEEEE. The whole variable domain, filled in from reference TRBV5-6 and TRBJ2-1, reads DAGVTQSPTHLIKTRGQQVTLRCSPKSGHDTVSWYQQALGQGPQFIFQYYEEEERQRGNFPDRFSGHQFPNYSSELNVNALLLGDSALYLCASSLDRGNEQFFGPGTRLTVL.

V gene TRBV5-1 combines with J gene TRBJ2-2; D may be TRBD2 (7 bases). Trimming removed 3 bases from V and 4 bases from J, with 13 bases in between. This CDR3 comprises 15 residues. Germline V CDR1 and CDR2: SGHRS, YFSETQ. CDR3 loop: CASSSGGPSTGELFF. CDR3 DNA sequence: TGCGCCAGCAGCTCCGGGGGGCCAAGCACCGGGGAGCTGTTTTTT.

This clone was seen a handful of times. This chain connects TRBV5-4 to TRBJ2-2; D unresolved. The germline V and J ends were trimmed by 5 bases and 6 bases, with 11 bases remaining between them. In germline, CDR1 is SGHNT, CDR2 YYREEE (reference sequence). The length of the CDR3 is 13 residues. The CDR3 sequence: CASRLTNSGELFF. The DNA of the CDR3 is TGTGCCAGCAGACTGACAAACTCCGGGGAGCTGTTTTTT.

The chain has TRBV9 and TRBJ1-6; possibly TRBD1 for D (6 bases). In germline, CDR1 is SGDLS, CDR2 YYNGEE. There are 14 residues in the CDR3. Trimming removed 0 bases from V and 6 bases from J, with 7 bases in between. The DNA of the CDR3 is TGTGCCAGCAGCGTAGGGGGGGCTAATTCACCCCTCCACTTT. Amino acids: CASSVGGANSPLHF. Filled out from reference TRBV9 and TRBJ1-6, the complete variable domain reads DSGVTQTPKHLITATGQRVTLRCSPRSGDLSVYWYQQSLDQGLQFLIQYYNGEERAKGNILERFSAQQFPDLHSELNLSSLELGDSALYFCASSVGGANSPLHFGNGTRLTVT.

The V and J genes are TRBV5-1 and TRBJ1-2; unclear D gene. Between the trimmed V and J ends, which lost 0 bases and 8 bases, there was a span of 8 bases. CDR3 size: 12 residues. The V gene's germline CDR1 is SGHRS and CDR2 YFSETQ. The CDR3 sequence is CASSLERVGYTF. The CDR3 nucleotides read TGCGCCAGCAGCTTGGAACGGGTCGGCTACACCTTC.

This sequence joins TRBV15 and TRBJ2-7; D is unclear. Deletions cut 0 bases from V and 0 bases from J, with 24 bases between. This CDR3 has 20 residues. Germline V gene data show CDR1 as LNHNV and CDR2 as YYDKDF (reference sequence). CDR3 DNA sequence: TGTGCCACCAGCAGAGATCTCCCGAGTTTATCGAGGCGGCCCTCCTACGAGCAGTACTTC. It is translated as CATSRDLPSLSRRPSYEQYF.

This clone was recorded a few times. The genes are TRBV10-3 and TRBJ1-5; D is possibly TRBD1 (6 bases). Germline assignment: CDR1 ENHRY and CDR2 SYGVKD. This CDR3 contains 14 residues. Trimming pared 3 bases from V and 3 bases from J, leaving 9 bases between. As DNA, the CDR3 is TGTGCCATCAGTGACGGACAGACCAATCAGCCCCAGCATTTT. This sequence encodes CAISDGQTNQPQHF.

V is TRBV5-8 and J is TRBJ1-2; TRBD1 might be the D (6 bases). CDR1 SGHTS and CDR2 YDEGEE come from the germline V gene. CDR3 length: 16 amino acids. Trimming shortened V by 9 bases and J by 1 base, and 22 bases separated the two germline ends. CDR3 amino acids: CAIPETQGKRNYGYTF. DNA for the CDR3: TGTGCCATCCCGGAGACACAGGGAAAGCGTAACTATGGCTACACCTTC.

The rearrangement links TRBV5-1 to TRBJ1-3; TRBD1 matches 7 bases. With V trimmed by 4 bases and J by 0 bases, 13 bases remained unmatched. The CDR3 extends over 18 amino acids. Germline V CDR1 and CDR2: SGHRS, YFSETQ. CDR3 region: CASSLRQGPDHSGNTIYF. The CDR3 DNA reads TGCGCCAGCAGCCTAAGACAGGGACCGGATCACTCTGGAAACACCATATATTTT.

The rearrangement joins TRBV7-2 to TRBJ1-4, with D unresolved. With 5 bases removed from V and 7 bases from J, the gap between germline ends came to 17 bases. Germline CDR1 reads SGHTA; CDR2 reads FQGNSA. The CDR3 is 15 residues long. The CDR3 DNA sequence: TGTGCCAGCAGCGCCGGGAACCAGAAGGGTGAAAAACTGTTTTTT. It translates to CASSAGNQKGEKLFF.

This clone occurred once. This rearrangement joins TRBV5-1 to TRBJ1-4; D is unclear. CDR3 size: 14 residues. Trimming pared 0 bases from V and 3 bases from J, leaving 6 bases between. Germline CDR1 SGHRS, CDR2 YFSETQ. Here the CDR3 DNA reads TGCGCCAGCAGCTTGGGTCAATCTAATGAAAAACTGTTTTTT. It is translated as CASSLGQSNEKLFF.

The chain uses TRBV10-3 and TRBJ2-3; D gene ambiguous. The CDR3 is 17 amino acids. The germline V and J ends were trimmed by 3 bases and 6 bases, with 22 bases remaining between them. Germline CDR1 and CDR2: ENHRY and SYGVKD. CDR3 sequence reads: CAISDRASAGAWDTQYF. CDR3 bases: TGTGCCATCAGTGATAGAGCGTCAGCCGGAGCCTGGGATACGCAGTATTTT.

V gene TRBV19 combines with J gene TRBJ1-2, with 7 bases lining up with TRBD1. The CDR3 spans 14 residues. V was pared by 7 bases and J by 5 bases, with 10 bases of the junction left unmatched. Per germline, CDR1 LNHDA and CDR2 SQIVND (reference sequence). The CDR3 spells CASTPNRGYYGYTF. The CDR3 DNA is TGTGCCAGTACTCCCAACAGGGGCTATTATGGCTACACCTTC.

This chain links TRBV5-1 with TRBJ2-3, with 9 bases that match TRBD1. V trimming: 7 bases; J trimming: 3 bases; junction bases outside the gene matches: 6. CDR3 length equals 14 residues. Germline CDR1 and CDR2: SGHRS and YFSETQ. The CDR3: CASRQGGVTDTQYF. For the CDR3, the DNA is TGCGCCAGCCGACAGGGGGGTGTGACAGATACGCAGTATTTT.

The chain is built from TRBV19 and TRBJ2-3; TRBD2 aligns across 9 bases. Germline CDR1 and CDR2: LNHDA and SQIVND (reference sequence). J gave up 1 base and V 6 bases, and 11 bases lay outside the gene matches. The length of the CDR3 is 17 residues. Here the CDR3 DNA reads TGTGCCAGTAGCCTCCTGAGAGGGACTAGCCGCACAGATACGCAGTATTTT. Translation: CASSLLRGTSRTDTQYF.

The chain joins TRBV6-1 to TRBJ1-1; D remains ambiguous. Between the trimmed V and J ends, which lost 6 bases and 9 bases, there was a span of 17 bases. Germline CDR1 reads MNHNS; CDR2 reads SASEGT. The CDR3 consists of 13 residues. The DNA of the CDR3 is TGTGCCAGCAGGGCTCATCGTTCCAGCCAAGCTTTCTTT. Translating gives CASRAHRSSQAFF.

By frequency in the sample, this clone is medium-sized. The chain joins TRBV25-1 to TRBJ2-7, with D unclear. Germline V lookup: CDR1 MGHDK, CDR2 SYGVNS. The CDR3 totals 11 residues. V was pared by 2 bases and J by 6 bases, with 5 bases between. The CDR3, as DNA: TGTGCCAGCAGTGAACGGAGCGAGCAGTACTTC. Its protein product is CASSERSEQYF.